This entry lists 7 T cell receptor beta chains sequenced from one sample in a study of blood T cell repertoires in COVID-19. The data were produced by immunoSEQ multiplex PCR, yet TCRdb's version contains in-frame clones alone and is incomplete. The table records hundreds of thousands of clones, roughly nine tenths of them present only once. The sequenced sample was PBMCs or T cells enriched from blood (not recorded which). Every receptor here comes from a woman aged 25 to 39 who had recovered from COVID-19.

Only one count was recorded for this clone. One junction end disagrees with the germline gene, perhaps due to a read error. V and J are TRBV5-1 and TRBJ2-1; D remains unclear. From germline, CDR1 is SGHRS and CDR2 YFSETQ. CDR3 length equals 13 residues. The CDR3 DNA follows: TGCGCCAGCAGCTTGGAAGGAAACGAGGCGGCGCTCTTC. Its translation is CASSLEGNEAALF. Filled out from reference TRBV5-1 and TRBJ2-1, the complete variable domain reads KAGVTQTPRYLIKTRGQQVTLSCSPISGHRSVSWYQQTPGQGLQFLFEYFSETQRNKGNFPGRFSGRQFSNSRSEMNVSTLELGDSALYLCASSLEGNEAALFGPGTRLTVL.

The CDR3 region is CASSLLNPEVNTEAFF. For the CDR3, the DNA is TGCGCCAGCAGCTTGTTGAACCCAGAGGTGAACACTGAAGCTTTCTTT. The V and J genes are TRBV5-1 and TRBJ1-1; D not resolved. CDR1 and CDR2 from the germline V gene are SGHRS and YFSETQ. The CDR3 loop spans 16 amino acids. Deletions cut 1 base from V and 0 bases from J, with 13 bases between.

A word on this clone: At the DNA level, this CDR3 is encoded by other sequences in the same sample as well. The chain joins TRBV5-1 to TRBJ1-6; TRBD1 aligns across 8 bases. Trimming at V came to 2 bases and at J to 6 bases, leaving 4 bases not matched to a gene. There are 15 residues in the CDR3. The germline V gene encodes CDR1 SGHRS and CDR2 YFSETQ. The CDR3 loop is CASSLGQGLNSPLHF. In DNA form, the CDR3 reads TGCGCCAGCAGCTTAGGACAGGGACTTAATTCACCCCTCCACTTT. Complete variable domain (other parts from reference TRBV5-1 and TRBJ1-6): KAGVTQTPRYLIKTRGQQVTLSCSPISGHRSVSWYQQTPGQGLQFLFEYFSETQRNKGNFPGRFSGRQFSNSRSEMNVSTLELGDSALYLCASSLGQGLNSPLHFGNGTRLTVT.

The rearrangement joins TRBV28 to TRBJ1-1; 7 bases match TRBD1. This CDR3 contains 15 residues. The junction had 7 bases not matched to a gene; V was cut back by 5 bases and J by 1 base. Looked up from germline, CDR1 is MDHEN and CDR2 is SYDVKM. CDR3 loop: CASSPPGQQNTEAFF. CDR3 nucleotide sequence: TGTGCCAGCAGTCCTCCGGGACAGCAGAACACTGAAGCTTTCTTT. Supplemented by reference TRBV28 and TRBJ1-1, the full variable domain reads DVKVTQSSRYLVKRTGEKVFLECVQDMDHENMFWYRQDPGLGLRLIYFSYDVKMKEKGDIPEGYSVSREKKERFSLILESASTNQTSMYLCASSPPGQQNTEAFFGQGTRLTVV.

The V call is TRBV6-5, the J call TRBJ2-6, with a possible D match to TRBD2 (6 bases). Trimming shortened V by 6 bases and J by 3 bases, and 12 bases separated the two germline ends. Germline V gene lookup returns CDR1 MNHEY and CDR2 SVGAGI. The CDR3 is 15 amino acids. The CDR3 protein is CASRDRGFGANVLTF. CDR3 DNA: TGTGCCAGCAGGGACCGGGGGTTTGGGGCCAACGTCCTGACTTTC.

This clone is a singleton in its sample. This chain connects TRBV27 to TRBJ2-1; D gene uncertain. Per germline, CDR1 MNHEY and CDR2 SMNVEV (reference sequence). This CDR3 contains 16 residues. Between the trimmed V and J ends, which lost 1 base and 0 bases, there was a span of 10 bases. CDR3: CASSLFGRSSYNEQFF. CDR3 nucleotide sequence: TGTGCCAGCAGTTTATTTGGCCGAAGCTCCTACAATGAGCAGTTCTTC.

The CDR3 sequence is CASSQETIRGPTGEGEQYF. In DNA, the CDR3 is TGCGCCAGCAGCCAAGAAACTATCAGGGGCCCGACCGGTGAGGGCGAGCAGTACTTC. V gene TRBV4-3 combines with J gene TRBJ2-7; the D gene is possibly TRBD1 (6 bases). Germline V lookup: CDR1 LGHNA, CDR2 YSLEER. Trimming cost V 0 bases and J 6 bases, with 27 bases left between them. The CDR3 covers 19 residues.